Listed here are 14 T cell receptor beta chains from one sample, sequenced in a study of CD8 T cells in ankylosing spondylitis. TCRdb passed the 5' RACE reads through MiXCR, listing each CDR3 protein once. The sample lists about 300,000 distinct CDR3 sequences, 11% seen once, with 9.1% in the top ten. Source material: blood, either unsorted or a sorted T cell fraction (not recorded which). These receptors came from a female donor with ankylosing spondylitis or in good health (not recorded which).

This clonotype was seen many times. The chain has TRBV7-9 and TRBJ2-1; D is perhaps TRBD2 (6 bases). V shed 6 bases and J shed 5 bases, with 14 bases lying between them. Germline values: CDR1 SEHNR, CDR2 FQNEAQ (reference sequence). This CDR3 is 14 amino acids long. CDR3 loop: CASRTGWGDNEQFF. In nucleotides, the CDR3 is TGTGCCAGCAGAACTGGGTGGGGGGACAATGAGCAGTTCTTC.

The V and J genes are TRBV4-1 and TRBJ1-5; no reliable D call. Trimming removed 1 base at V and 5 bases at J, with 12 bases between. CDR3 size: 15 residues. Germline V gene sequence: CDR1 MGHRA, CDR2 YSYEKL. The CDR3, as DNA: TGCGCCAGCAGCCAAGGGGAACAGAAACATCAGCCCCAGCATTTT. Encoded protein: CASSQGEQKHQPQHF.

This clonotype was observed a handful of times. In DNA form, the CDR3 reads TGCAGTGCTAGAGATATGCGCCTGGGGGGATTGGATTCACCCCTCCACTTT. Residues: CSARDMRLGGLDSPLHF. This rearrangement joins TRBV20-1 to TRBJ1-6; D possibly corresponds to TRBD1 (5 bases). The V and J ends lost 0 bases and 8 bases respectively, with 20 bases between them. The length of the CDR3 is 17 residues. Germline lookup yields CDR1 DFQATT and CDR2 SNEGSKA (reference sequence).

The table lists this clonotype with many counts. V usage is TRBV7-9 and J usage is TRBJ2-7, with 9 bases aligning to TRBD1. The CDR3 spans 14 residues. Germline V lookup: CDR1 SEHNR, CDR2 FQNEAQ (reference sequence). Trimming removed 7 bases from V and 2 bases from J; junction bases left unmatched: 6. The CDR3 reads CASTPGTGTYEQYF. CDR3 sequence (DNA): TGTGCCAGCACCCCCGGGACAGGGACCTACGAGCAGTACTTC.

The chain uses TRBV6-1 and TRBJ1-1; D unclear. CDR1 is MNHNS and CDR2 is SASEGT in the germline V gene. The ends were cut back, 6 bases at V and 0 bases at J, with 14 bases in the middle. The CDR3 length is 15 residues. The CDR3 sequence is CASSDKTGVNTEAFF. CDR3 nucleotides: TGTGCCAGCAGCGACAAGACTGGGGTGAACACTGAAGCTTTCTTT.

This clonotype has ten or more counts. The chain links TRBV28 to TRBJ2-1; 14 bases map to TRBD2. CDR1 MDHEN and CDR2 SYDVKM come from the germline V gene. With 2 bases clipped from V and 4 bases from J, the junction kept 1 base outside the gene matches. This CDR3 comprises 16 residues. The CDR3 is CASSLGTSGSYNEQFF. The CDR3, as DNA: TGTGCCAGCAGTTTAGGGACTAGCGGGAGTTACAATGAGCAGTTCTTC.

The rearrangement uses TRBV6-2 or TRBV6-3 and TRBJ1-2; D remains ambiguous. The germline V gene encodes CDR1 MNHEY and CDR2 SVGEGT. V dropped 9 bases and J dropped 6 bases, with 11 bases sitting between them. The CDR3 consists of 11 residues. The CDR3 loop reads CASRWLDGYTF. CDR3 nucleotides: TGTGCCAGTCGGTGGTTAGATGGCTACACCTTC.

This clonotype came up many times. At one end the junction does not follow the germline gene, possibly because of a read error. The rearrangement uses TRBV5-1 and TRBJ2-2, with TRBD2 as a possible D gene (6 bases). The CDR3 extends over 11 amino acids. From germline, CDR1 is SGHRS and CDR2 YFSETQ. The CDR3 is CASRGTGELFF. The CDR3 nucleotides read TGTGCCAGCCGGGGGACCGGGGAGCTGTTTTTT.

This clonotype was detected ten times or more. CDR3 coding DNA: TGTGCCACAACTACAGGGGGGTCCGGCAATCAGCCCCAGCATTTT. It is translated as CATTTGGSGNQPQHF. The chain is built from TRBV2 and TRBJ1-5; TRBD1 agrees at 8 bases. V shed 10 bases and J 2 bases; nucleotides not matched to a gene: 10. Germline CDR1 is SNHLY and CDR2 is FYNNEI. The CDR3 runs 15 residues.

This clonotype has a count of ten or more. The chain couples TRBV5-6 to TRBJ2-6; TRBD1 matches at 9 bases. The CDR3 length is 17 residues. Germline V gene sequence: CDR1 SGHDT, CDR2 YYEEEE. With V trimmed by 2 bases and J by 0 bases, 3 bases remained unmatched. The CDR3: CASSFPTGGSGANVLTF. CDR3 coding DNA: TGTGCCAGCAGCTTTCCGACAGGGGGCTCTGGGGCCAACGTCCTGACTTTC.

The V call is TRBV6-1, the J call TRBJ2-6; no clear D. The CDR3 runs 15 residues. Germline V gene sequence: CDR1 MNHNS, CDR2 SASEGT. The V and J ends lost 5 bases and 1 base respectively, with 9 bases between them. The CDR3 DNA sequence: TGTGCCAGCAGTCGACTTTATTCTGGGGCCAACGTCCTGACTTTC. Encoded protein: CASSRLYSGANVLTF.

This clonotype was seen many times. V is TRBV20-1 and J is TRBJ1-5; D call uncertain. Trimming removed 2 bases from V and 0 bases from J, with 11 bases in between. The germline V gene encodes CDR1 DFQATT and CDR2 SNEGSKA (reference sequence). The CDR3 consists of 15 residues. The CDR3 DNA reads TGCAGTGCTAGACCCCTCGGCCTTAGCAATCAGCCCCAGCATTTT. It specifies CSARPLGLSNQPQHF.

This clonotype was counted many times. The chain combines TRBV20-1 with TRBJ2-1; TRBD2 aligns across 8 bases. The CDR3 runs 14 residues. Per the germline V gene, CDR1 is DFQATT and CDR2 is SNEGSKA (reference sequence). Trimming removed 2 bases from V and 3 bases from J; junction bases left unmatched: 3. CDR3 in amino acids: CSARRGGLYNEQFF. The CDR3 bases are TGCAGTGCTAGACGGGGGGGGCTCTACAATGAGCAGTTCTTC.

The table lists this clonotype with many counts. The chain employs TRBV5-1 and TRBJ2-1; 7 bases line up with TRBD2. Germline V gene lookup returns CDR1 SGHRS and CDR2 YFSETQ. V lost 0 bases and J lost 4; bases outside the gene matches: 7. The CDR3 length is 16 residues. The CDR3 DNA follows: TGCGCCAGCAGCTTGGGATCTAGCGGAACTTACAATGAGCAGTTCTTC. Encoded protein: CASSLGSSGTYNEQFF.